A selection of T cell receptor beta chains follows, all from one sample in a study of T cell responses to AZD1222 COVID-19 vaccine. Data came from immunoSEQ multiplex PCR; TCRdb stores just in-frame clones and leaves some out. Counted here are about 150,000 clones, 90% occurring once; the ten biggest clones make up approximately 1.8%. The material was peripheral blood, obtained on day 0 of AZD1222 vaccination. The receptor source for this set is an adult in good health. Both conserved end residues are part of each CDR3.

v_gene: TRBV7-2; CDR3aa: CASSQGQGGNTIYF
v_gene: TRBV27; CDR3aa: CASSLVGGYYGYTF
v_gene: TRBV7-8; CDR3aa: CASSLSWGTNEKLFF
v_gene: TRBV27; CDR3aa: CASSLRSPNTEAFF
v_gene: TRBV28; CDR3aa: CASNGMGQKYNEQFF
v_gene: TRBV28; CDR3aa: CASSKSGTAGANVLTF
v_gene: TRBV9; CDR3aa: CASSPGEGLSSYEQYF
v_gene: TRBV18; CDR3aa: CASSPIGTDSGAEAFF
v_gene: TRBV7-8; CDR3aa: CASSLATGFIYEQYF
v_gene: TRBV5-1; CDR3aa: CASSPDVDYEQYF
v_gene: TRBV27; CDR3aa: CASSTGTTSYEQYF
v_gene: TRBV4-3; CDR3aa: CASSLSVGSGSYEQYF
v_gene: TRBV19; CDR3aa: CASSIGLTSYNEQFF
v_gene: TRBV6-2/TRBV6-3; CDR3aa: CASSPLLENTEAFF
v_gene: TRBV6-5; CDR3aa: CASSYIGWTEAFF
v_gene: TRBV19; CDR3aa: CASAAKTNNEQFF
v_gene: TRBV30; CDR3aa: CAWTEDRLNEKLFF
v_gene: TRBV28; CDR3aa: CASRDRVGSYEQYF
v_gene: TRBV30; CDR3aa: CAWSVSNYGYTF
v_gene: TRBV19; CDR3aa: CASSISTGGLQYF
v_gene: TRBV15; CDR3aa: CATSREGYEQYF
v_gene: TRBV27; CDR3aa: CASRRTGGNYEQYF
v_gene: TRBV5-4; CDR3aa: CASSGSEEYYEQYF
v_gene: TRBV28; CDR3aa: CASSSPSGVVNEQFF
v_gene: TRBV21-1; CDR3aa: CASSKKEYRTQYF
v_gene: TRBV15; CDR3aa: CATRTGTSYEQYF
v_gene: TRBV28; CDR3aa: CASGLTQNYGYTF
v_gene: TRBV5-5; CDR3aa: CASSAWTGGHGYTF
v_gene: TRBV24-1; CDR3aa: CATQGAHTGELFF
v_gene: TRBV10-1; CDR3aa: CASSVHRANSYEQYF